This T cell receptor (beta chain) was recorded in a study of blood T cell repertoires in COVID-19. The wider study: The study drew acute and convalescent COVID-19 samples from the United States, Italy and Spain.

V trimming: 6 bases; J trimming: 5 bases; junction bases outside the gene matches: 7. The CDR3 totals 13 residues. Authors' methods: Reference gene primer amplification in the assay estimated nucleated cell counts. Assay: immunoSEQ multiplex PCR; the TCRdb copy retains only in-frame clones and omits some. Clonal size and the V and J genes are those of that table, whereas D and trimming came from the DNA. This sample has about 52,000 clones; more than 75% occur once, and the top ten carry more than 15%. V usage is TRBV12-3 or TRBV12-4 and J usage is TRBJ2-7, with 7 bases that match TRBD1. Material: peripheral blood. The sequence was collected from a human donor with active COVID-19. The donor label of this sample is uncertain. The CDR3 DNA reads as TGTGCCAGCAGCTCCCGACAGGGCCACGAGCAGTACTTC. It encodes CASSSRQGHEQYF.